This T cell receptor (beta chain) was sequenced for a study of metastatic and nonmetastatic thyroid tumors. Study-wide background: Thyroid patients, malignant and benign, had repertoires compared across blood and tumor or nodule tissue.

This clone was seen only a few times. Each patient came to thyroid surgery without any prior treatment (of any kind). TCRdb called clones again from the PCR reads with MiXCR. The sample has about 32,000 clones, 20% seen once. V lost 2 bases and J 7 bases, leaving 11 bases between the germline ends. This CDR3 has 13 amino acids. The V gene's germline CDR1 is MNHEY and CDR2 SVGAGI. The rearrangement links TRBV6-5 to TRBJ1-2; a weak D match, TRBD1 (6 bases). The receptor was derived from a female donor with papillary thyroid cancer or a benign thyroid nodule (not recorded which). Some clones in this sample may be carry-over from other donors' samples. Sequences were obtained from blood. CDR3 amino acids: CASSYGGRGGYTF. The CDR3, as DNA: TGTGCCAGCAGTTACGGGGGGCGCGGTGGCTACACCTTC.